A single sample gave rise to the 9 T cell receptor beta chains below, sequenced in a study of blood T cell repertoires in COVID-19. Measured with immunoSEQ multiplex PCR; TCRdb has only the in-frame clones, and not every one. The data contain fewer than 700,000 clones, 85% to 90% of them singletons. Sequenced input: peripheral blood. These receptor sequences come from a woman in her 50s with COVID-19, enrolled during active disease.

The chain employs TRBV5-4 and TRBJ2-1, with 12 bases lining up with TRBD2. Per the germline V gene, CDR1 is SGHNT and CDR2 is YYREEE (reference sequence). The CDR3 has 15 amino acids. V was clipped by 1 base and J by 10 bases; unmatched bases: 6. CDR3 sequence: CASSLSLAGGMEQFF. For the CDR3, the DNA is TGTGCCAGCAGCTTGTCACTAGCGGGGGGCATGGAGCAGTTCTTC.

The CDR3 sequence is CASSYGPGGLIGYEAFF. The CDR3 DNA is TGTGCCAGCAGCTACGGACCCGGGGGGTTGATTGGGTATGAAGCTTTCTTT. J is TRBJ1-1 and V is TRBV7-2; tentatively, D is TRBD1 (5 bases). Trimming removed 4 bases from V and 7 bases from J, with 25 bases in between. The CDR3 is made up of 17 amino acids. Germline assignment: CDR1 SGHTA and CDR2 FQGNSA.

This clone was picked up one time. CDR3 sequence: CASSVMAATNEKLFF. In DNA form, the CDR3 reads TGTGCCAGCAGCGTAATGGCAGCAACTAATGAAAAACTGTTTTTT. The rearrangement links TRBV9 to TRBJ1-4; D gene unclear. V gave up 1 base and J gave up 0 bases, with 7 bases separating them. The CDR3 extends over 15 amino acids. CDR1 is SGDLS, CDR2 YYNGEE, per germline.

This chain joins TRBV5-1 and TRBJ2-7; 8 positions agree with TRBD2. Looked up from germline, CDR1 is SGHRS and CDR2 is YFSETQ. This CDR3 is built from 16 residues. V gave up 3 bases and J gave up 3 bases; unmatched junction bases: 11. The CDR3 region is CASSYTGAGEHYEQYF. CDR3 in DNA: TGCGCCAGCAGCTATACGGGAGCGGGGGAGCACTACGAGCAGTACTTC.

This clone was detected once. This chain uses TRBV5-1 with TRBJ1-1, with 10 bases identical to TRBD1. The CDR3 loop spans 15 amino acids. J was trimmed by 2 bases and V by 4 bases; bases with no gene match: 5. Per germline, CDR1 SGHRS and CDR2 YFSETQ. As DNA, the CDR3 is TGCGCCAGCAGCCTTACGACAGGGGGCAACACTGAAGCTTTCTTT. It is translated as CASSLTTGGNTEAFF.

The chain employs TRBV5-6 and TRBJ2-3; TRBD2 might be the D (5 bases). The CDR3 runs to 15 residues. V lost 3 bases and J 0 bases, leaving 11 bases between the germline ends. Germline assignment: CDR1 SGHDT and CDR2 YYEEEE. CDR3 sequence reads: CASSSVLESTDTQYF. The CDR3 DNA reads as TGTGCCAGCAGCTCGGTACTAGAAAGCACAGATACGCAGTATTTT.

The chain employs TRBV18 and TRBJ2-5; 11 nucleotides align to TRBD2. CDR1 is KGHSH and CDR2 is LQKENI in the germline V gene. This CDR3 contains 15 residues. V was pared by 3 bases and J by 2 bases, with 2 bases of the junction left unmatched. CDR3 loop: CASSPGLAVQETQYF. DNA of the CDR3: TGTGCCAGCTCACCGGGACTAGCGGTGCAAGAGACCCAGTACTTC.

This clone was picked up one time. The chain is built from TRBV9 and TRBJ2-3, with 12 nucleotides matching TRBD2. The CDR3 runs to 15 residues. Germline V gene sequence: CDR1 SGDLS, CDR2 YYNGEE. V was clipped by 3 bases and J by 4 bases; unmatched bases: 3. CDR3 coding DNA: TGTGCCAGCAGCGCTAGCGGGGGGGGGCCAGATACGCAGTATTTT. Its translation: CASSASGGGPDTQYF.

This rearrangement joins TRBV18 to TRBJ2-1, with a weak D call TRBD2 (7 bases). CDR1 is KGHSH, CDR2 LQKENI, per germline. The CDR3 contains 15 residues. V dropped 4 bases and J dropped 2 bases, with 12 bases sitting between them. CDR3 in amino acids: CASSLMRGPYNEQFF. The CDR3 nucleotides read TGTGCCAGCTCACTCATGCGGGGGCCCTACAATGAGCAGTTCTTC.